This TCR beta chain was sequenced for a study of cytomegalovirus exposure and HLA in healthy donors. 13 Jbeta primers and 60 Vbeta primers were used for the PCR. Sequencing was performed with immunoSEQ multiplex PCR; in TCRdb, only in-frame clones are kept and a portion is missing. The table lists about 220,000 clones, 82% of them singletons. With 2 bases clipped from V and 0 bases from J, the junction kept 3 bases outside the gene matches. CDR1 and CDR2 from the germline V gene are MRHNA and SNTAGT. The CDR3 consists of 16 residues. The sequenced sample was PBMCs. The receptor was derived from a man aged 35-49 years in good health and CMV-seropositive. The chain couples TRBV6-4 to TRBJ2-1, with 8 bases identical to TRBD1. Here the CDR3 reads CASSDRQGSSYNEQFF. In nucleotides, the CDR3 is TGTGCCAGCAGTGACCGACAGGGGAGCTCCTACAATGAGCAGTTCTTC.